This paragraph reports one T cell receptor beta chain. In its sample, this clone was seen once. Its antigen remains unidentified. Within one base of it there is no much larger clone, and no base qualities were kept. These data are taken from a study of blood T cell repertoires in COVID-19 (dated by TCRdb to the early 2020s). In terms of the full investigation: Collaborator samples came from the United States, Italy and Spain and covered acute and convalescent phases of COVID-19. The material from the prospective study consisted of cDNA or gDNA derived from T cells, B-cell-depleted T cells, or PBMCs. Deeply sampled blood TCRbeta repertoires from subjects exposed to, actively infected with, or recovered from COVID-19 were included in the dataset. The repertoires were made available in a free public database intended to serve as a resource for research on the immune response to SARS-CoV-2. The samples were drawn from the first 160 participants of the ongoing ImmuneRACE study and from over 950 subjects provided by 6 global collaborators. Sample metadata almost always included a de-identified subject ID, COVID-19 status, age in years and sex. Where available, HLA class I and class II types were taken from metadata supplied by the sample provider and were not determined by assay-based typing. Results the study describes overall, beyond this receptor: Clinical and demographic metadata were provided uncurated, with the amount varying by source and participant.

The immunoSEQ Assay, a bias-controlled multiplex PCR, was used to amplify TCRbeta CDR3 regions from genomic DNA. In the source study's methods: Nucleated cell counts per sample were estimated from amplification of reference gene primers within the assay. To quantify the absolute abundance of each unique TCRbeta CDR3 rearrangement, sequence reads were collapsed and filtered. For each sample, productive Simpson clonality was calculated by taking the square root of Simpson's diversity index across productive rearrangements. TCRdb took over this immuneACCESS table, retaining in-frame rearrangements with V and J assigned. Such tables are incomplete; in checked studies, under half of the missing clones stem from an unresolved V gene, and the remainder is unexplained. V and J calls and clone size are as listed in that table; D and trimming were resolved from the DNA. A total of about 83,000 clones appear in this sample, more than 70% of them only once. The ten largest clones represent 20% to 25% of the sample.

V and J are truncated by 0 bases and 0 bases respectively, leaving an intervening sequence of 11 bases. The germline V gene encodes CDR1 SGHRS and CDR2 YFSETQ. The CDR3 starts with the cysteine, ends with the phenylalanine, and has 16 residues. The DNA shown is the 48-base CDR3, in frame from base 1. Each collaborating institution followed its own protocols to collect whole blood in K2EDTA tubes. For TCRbeta analysis, collaborators shipped samples as frozen whole blood, isolated PBMCs, or DNA extracted from either of those sample types. Here the chain combines TRBV5-1 and TRBJ2-3; the D segment could be TRBD2, given 6 matching bases. What was sequenced was peripheral blood. The clonotype comes from a woman older than 75 in a cohort sampled during active or convalescent COVID-19. In nucleotide form, the sequence is TGCGCCAGCAGCTTGGGGAGGGATGGTAGCACAGATACGCAGTATTTT. Its protein is CASSLGRDGSTDTQYF.